This note documents a single T cell receptor (beta chain) sequence. This sample is drawn from a study of control samples from healthy donors and cancer patients. Germline CDR1 reads SGHTA; CDR2 reads FQGNSA. Trimming shortened V by 2 bases and J by 0 bases, and 2 bases separated the two germline ends. This CDR3 has 12 residues. Clones were read by immunoSEQ multiplex PCR, and TCRdb kept only the in-frame ones, dropping some. The sample lists tens of thousands of clones, approximately 89% occurring once. Material for sequencing was blood. The sequence was obtained from a woman in her 30s in good health. The V and J genes are TRBV7-2 and TRBJ2-7, with D unclear. The CDR3 nucleotides are TGTGCCAGCAGCTTAAGCTCCTACGAGCAGTACTTC. Protein product: CASSLSSYEQYF.